The sequence of this T cell receptor (beta chain) was determined in a study of T cell responses to AZD1222 COVID-19 vaccine. Measured with immunoSEQ multiplex PCR; TCRdb has only the in-frame clones, and not every one. This sample has 94,000 or so clones, with roughly 90% found just once. This CDR3 is 14 amino acids long. Per germline, CDR1 SGHAT and CDR2 FQNNGV. V lost 1 base to trimming and J lost 2 bases, with 9 bases between them. Study-wide results and limits: Reports indicate that nearly half of spike-specific TCRs are directed at unmutated variant regions. The breadth and depth of Spike-specific TCRs increased once two AZD1222 doses had been given.

Concerning this clone itself: Its antigen is currently unknown.

Sequencing was performed on peripheral blood, taken on day 0 of AZD1222 vaccination. The genes are TRBV11-2 and TRBJ2-7; D is ambiguous. The clonotype originates from an adult in good health. The CDR3 sequence: CASSLGRGAYEQYF. The CDR3 nucleotides read TGTGCCAGCAGCTTAGGTCGTGGGGCCTACGAGCAGTACTTC.